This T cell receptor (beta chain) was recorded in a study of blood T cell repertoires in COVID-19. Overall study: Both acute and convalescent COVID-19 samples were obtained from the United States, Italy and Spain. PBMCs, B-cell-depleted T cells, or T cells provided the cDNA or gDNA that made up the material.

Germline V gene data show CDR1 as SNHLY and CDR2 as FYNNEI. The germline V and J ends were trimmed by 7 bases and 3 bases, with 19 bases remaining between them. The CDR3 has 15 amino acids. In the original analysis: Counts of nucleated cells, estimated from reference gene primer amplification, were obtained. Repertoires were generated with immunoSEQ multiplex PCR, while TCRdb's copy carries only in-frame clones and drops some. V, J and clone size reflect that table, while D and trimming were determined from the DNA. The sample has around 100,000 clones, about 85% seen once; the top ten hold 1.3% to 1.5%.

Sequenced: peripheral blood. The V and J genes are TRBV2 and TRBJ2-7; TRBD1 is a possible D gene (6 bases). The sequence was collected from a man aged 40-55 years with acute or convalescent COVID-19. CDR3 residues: CASNGGPGLIYEQYF. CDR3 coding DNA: TGTGCCAGCAATGGGGGCCCGGGCCTAATCTACGAGCAGTACTTC.